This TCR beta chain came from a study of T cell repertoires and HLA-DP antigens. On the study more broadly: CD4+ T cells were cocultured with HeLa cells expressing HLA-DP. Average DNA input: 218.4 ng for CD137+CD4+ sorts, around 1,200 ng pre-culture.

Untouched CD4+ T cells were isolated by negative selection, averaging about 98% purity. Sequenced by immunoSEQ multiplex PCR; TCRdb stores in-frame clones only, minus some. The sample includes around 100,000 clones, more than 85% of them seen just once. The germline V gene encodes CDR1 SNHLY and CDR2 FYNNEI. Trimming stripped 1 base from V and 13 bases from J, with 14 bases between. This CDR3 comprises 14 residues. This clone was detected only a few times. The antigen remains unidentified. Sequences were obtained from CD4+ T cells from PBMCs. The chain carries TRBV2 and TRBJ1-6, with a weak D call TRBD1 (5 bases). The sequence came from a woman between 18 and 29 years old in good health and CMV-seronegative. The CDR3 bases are TGTGCCAGCAGTGAAGGCAGGGTTTATGTGCCCCTCCACTTT. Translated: CASSEGRVYVPLHF.